This TCR beta chain was profiled in a study of control samples from healthy donors and cancer patients. The CDR3 is 17 residues long. The J segment lost 3 bases and the V segment lost 3 bases, leaving 6 bases of the junction unmatched. The germline gives CDR1 SGHTA, CDR2 FQGNSA. TCRdb's copy holds only in-frame clones and misses some; the assay was immunoSEQ multiplex PCR. The top ten hold 4.1% of the sample, which has some 150,000 clones, 85% to 95% seen once. The count of this clone is one. This rearrangement joins TRBV7-2 to TRBJ2-3; the match to TRBD2 covers 13 bases. Specimen: blood. This receptor was obtained from a woman aged 55-69 years in good health. The CDR3 is CASSFRTSGGTTDTQYF. The CDR3 region has the DNA TGTGCCAGCAGCTTCCGGACTAGCGGGGGAACTACAGATACGCAGTATTTT.